This TCR beta chain was identified in a study of blood T cell repertoires in COVID-19. TCRdb's copy holds only in-frame clones and misses some; the assay was immunoSEQ multiplex PCR. The top ten hold less than 2% of the sample, which has about 400,000 clones, about nine tenths seen once. Per germline, CDR1 MDHEN and CDR2 SYDVKM. V lost 4 bases, J lost 7 bases, and 10 bases stayed unmatched. CDR3 size: 14 residues. Two negative PCRs, clearance, or symptom resolution were required of recovered Cohort 3 donors. This clone was recorded only once. Sequenced material: PBMCs or T cells enriched from blood (not recorded which). The sequence was obtained from a woman in her twenties or thirties who had recovered from COVID-19. The V and J genes are TRBV28 and TRBJ2-7, with 7 bases that match TRBD2. DNA of the CDR3: TGTGCCAGCAGTTGGGGACTACCCGAGGAGGAGCAGTACTTC. This encodes CASSWGLPEEEQYF.